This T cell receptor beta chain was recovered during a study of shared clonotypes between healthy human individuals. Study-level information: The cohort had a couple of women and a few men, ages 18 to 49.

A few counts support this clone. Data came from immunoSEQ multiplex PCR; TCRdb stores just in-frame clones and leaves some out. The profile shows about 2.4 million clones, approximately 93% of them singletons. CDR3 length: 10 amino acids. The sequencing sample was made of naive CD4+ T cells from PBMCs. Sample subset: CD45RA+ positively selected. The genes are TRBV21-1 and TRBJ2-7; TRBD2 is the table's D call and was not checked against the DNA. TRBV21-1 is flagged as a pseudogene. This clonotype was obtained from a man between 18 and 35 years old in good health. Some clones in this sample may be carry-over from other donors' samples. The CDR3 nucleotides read TGTGCCAGCAAGAGCCACGAGCAGTACTTC. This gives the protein CASKSHEQYF.